This entry is about one TCR beta chain. Its antigen is as yet unknown. Every one of the donors gave at least one pre-ART PBMC sample and at least two post-ART PBMC samples. Germline V lookup: CDR1 SEHNR, CDR2 FQNEAQ (reference sequence). CDR3 length: 14 residues. Trimming removed 1 base at V and 2 bases at J, with 8 bases between. These data come from a study of long-term antiretroviral therapy in people with HIV. With survey level as its setting, the immunoSEQ assay was v3.0. Generated by immunoSEQ multiplex PCR, the TCRdb table keeps only in-frame clones and is missing some. The sample holds 32,000 or so clones, 65% to 90% seen once. Overall study findings and caveats: Upon ART, diversity increased but remained lower than transplant donor controls.

J is TRBJ1-1 and V is TRBV7-9; no firm D call. Here the sequenced sample was unsorted PBMCs, taken roughly 3.3 years after starting antiretroviral therapy. The receptor's source is a man aged 18 to 29 with HIV. This chain's CDR3 is CASSLVRFNTEAFF. CDR3 coding DNA: TGTGCCAGCAGCTTAGTGCGGTTTAACACTGAAGCTTTCTTT.